This TCR beta chain was sequenced in a study of beta chain features in type 1 diabetes. Overall study findings and caveats: PCR might favor shorter templates, but any such skew would affect patients and controls equally. People with Type 1 diabetes carried modestly yet significantly shorter TCRB CDR3s in all four CD4+ subsets. There was a possibility that cDNA sequencing over-represented cells with high TCR expression.

Of note for this clone: The antigen is unknown.

V lost 1 base, J lost 9 bases, and 8 bases lay in between. CDR3 length equals 12 residues. CDR1 LGHNA and CDR2 YNFKEQ come from the germline V gene. As every portion of the isolated RNA was reverse transcribed, the sequencing read expressed TCRB transcripts. Sequenced by immunoSEQ multiplex PCR; TCRdb stores in-frame clones only, minus some. The sample records roughly 150,000 clones, more than 9.5% being singletons. The sequenced sample consisted of central memory CD4+ T cells from blood. The TCR sequence derives from a young man in good health. The chain has TRBV4-2 and TRBJ2-3; the D gene could be TRBD1 or TRBD2 (6 bases each). The CDR3: CASSQGGGTQYF. The CDR3 DNA follows: TGTGCCAGCAGCCAAGGAGGGGGGACGCAGTATTTT.